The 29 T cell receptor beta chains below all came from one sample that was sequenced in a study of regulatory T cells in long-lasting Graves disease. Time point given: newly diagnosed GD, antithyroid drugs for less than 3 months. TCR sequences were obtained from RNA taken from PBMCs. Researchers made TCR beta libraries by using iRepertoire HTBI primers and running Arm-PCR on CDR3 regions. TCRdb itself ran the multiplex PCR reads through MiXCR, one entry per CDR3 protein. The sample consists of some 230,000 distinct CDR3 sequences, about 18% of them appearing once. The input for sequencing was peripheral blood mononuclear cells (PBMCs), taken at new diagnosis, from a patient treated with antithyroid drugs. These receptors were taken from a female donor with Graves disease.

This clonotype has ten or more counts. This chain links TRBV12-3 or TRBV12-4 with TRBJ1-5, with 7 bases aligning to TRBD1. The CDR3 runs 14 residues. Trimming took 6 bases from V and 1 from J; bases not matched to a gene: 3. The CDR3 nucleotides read TGTGCCAGCAGAACGGGACAGAGCAATCAGCCCCAGCATTTT. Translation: CASRTGQSNQPQHF.

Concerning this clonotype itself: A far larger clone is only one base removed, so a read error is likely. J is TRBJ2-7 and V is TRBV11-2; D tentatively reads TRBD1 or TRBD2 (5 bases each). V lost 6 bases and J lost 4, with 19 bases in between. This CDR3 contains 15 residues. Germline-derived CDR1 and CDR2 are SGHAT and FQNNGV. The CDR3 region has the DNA TGTGCCAGCAGTTCACAGGCTAGCAGGGAGTACGAGCAGTACTTC. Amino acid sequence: CASSSQASREYEQYF. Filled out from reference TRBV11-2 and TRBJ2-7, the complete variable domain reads EAGVAQSPRYKIIEKRQSVAFWCNPISGHATLYWYQQILGQGPKLLIQFQNNGVVDDSQLPKDRFSAERLKGVDSTLKIQPAKLEDSAVYLCASSSQASREYEQYFGPGTRLTVT.

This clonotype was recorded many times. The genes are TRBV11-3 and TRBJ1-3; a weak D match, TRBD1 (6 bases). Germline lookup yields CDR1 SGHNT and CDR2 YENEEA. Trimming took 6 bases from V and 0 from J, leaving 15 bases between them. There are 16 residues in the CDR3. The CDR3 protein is CASSRYSQGSGNTIYF. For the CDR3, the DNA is TGTGCCAGCAGTCGGTACTCACAGGGCTCTGGAAACACCATATATTTT.

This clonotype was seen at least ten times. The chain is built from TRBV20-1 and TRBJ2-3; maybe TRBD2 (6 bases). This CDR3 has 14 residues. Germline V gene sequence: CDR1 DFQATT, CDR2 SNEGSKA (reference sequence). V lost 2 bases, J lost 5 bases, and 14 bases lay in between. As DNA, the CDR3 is TGCAGTGCTAGAAGACCGGGAGCAGTAGATACGCAGTATTTT. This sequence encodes CSARRPGAVDTQYF.

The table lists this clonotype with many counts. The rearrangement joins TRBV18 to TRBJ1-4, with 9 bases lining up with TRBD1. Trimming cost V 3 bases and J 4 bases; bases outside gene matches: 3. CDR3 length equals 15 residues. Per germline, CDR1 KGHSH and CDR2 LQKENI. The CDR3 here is CASSPDRGGNEKLFF. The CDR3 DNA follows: TGTGCCAGCTCACCGGACAGGGGTGGTAATGAAAAACTGTTTTTT.

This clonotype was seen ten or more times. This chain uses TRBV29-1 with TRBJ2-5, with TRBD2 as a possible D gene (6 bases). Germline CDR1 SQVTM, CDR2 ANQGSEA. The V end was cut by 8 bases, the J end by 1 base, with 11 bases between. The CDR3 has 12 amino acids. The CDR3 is CSMAEGQETQYF. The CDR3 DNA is TGCAGCATGGCGGAGGGCCAAGAGACCCAGTACTTC.

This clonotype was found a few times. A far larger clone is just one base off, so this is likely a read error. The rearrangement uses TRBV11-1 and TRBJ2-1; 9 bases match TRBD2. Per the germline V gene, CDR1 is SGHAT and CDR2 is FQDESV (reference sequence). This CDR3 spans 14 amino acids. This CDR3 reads CASSSGLAIDTQCF. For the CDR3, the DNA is TGTGCCAGCAGCTCCGGACTAGCGATAGATACGCAGTGTTTT. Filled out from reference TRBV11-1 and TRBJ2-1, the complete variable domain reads EAEVAQSPRYKITEKSQAVAFWCDPISGHATLYWYRQILGQGPELLVQFQDESVVDDSQLPKDRFSAERLKGVDSTLKIQPAELGDSAMYLCASSSGLAIDTQCFGPGTRLTVL.

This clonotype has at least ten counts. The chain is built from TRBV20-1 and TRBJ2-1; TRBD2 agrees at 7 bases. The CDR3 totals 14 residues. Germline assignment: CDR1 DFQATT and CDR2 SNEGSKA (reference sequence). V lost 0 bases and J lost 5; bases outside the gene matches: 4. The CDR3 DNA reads TGCAGTGCTAGAGAGGGGCGGGAGCACAATGAGCAGTTCTTC. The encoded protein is CSAREGREHNEQFF.

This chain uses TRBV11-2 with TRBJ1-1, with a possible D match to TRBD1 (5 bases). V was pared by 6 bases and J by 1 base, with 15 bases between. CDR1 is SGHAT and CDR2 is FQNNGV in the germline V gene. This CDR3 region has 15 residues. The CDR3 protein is CASSPSQGTNTEAFF. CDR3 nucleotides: TGTGCCAGCAGTCCCTCGCAAGGGACGAACACTGAAGCTTTCTTT.

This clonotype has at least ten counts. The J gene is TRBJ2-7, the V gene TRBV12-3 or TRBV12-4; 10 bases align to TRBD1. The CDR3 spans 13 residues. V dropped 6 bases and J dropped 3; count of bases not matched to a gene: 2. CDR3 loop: CASSRDRGYEQYF. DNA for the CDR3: TGTGCCAGCAGCCGGGACAGGGGCTACGAGCAGTACTTC.

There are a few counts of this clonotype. The CDR3 here is CSATRVGVSDTQYF. The DNA of the CDR3 is TGCAGTGCTACCCGAGTGGGAGTTTCAGATACGCAGTATTTT. This sequence joins TRBV20-1 and TRBJ2-3, with a tentative D call TRBD2 (5 bases). Germline CDR1 DFQATT, CDR2 SNEGSKA (reference sequence). The CDR3 is made up of 14 amino acids. Trimming removed 4 bases from V and 4 bases from J, with 15 bases in between.

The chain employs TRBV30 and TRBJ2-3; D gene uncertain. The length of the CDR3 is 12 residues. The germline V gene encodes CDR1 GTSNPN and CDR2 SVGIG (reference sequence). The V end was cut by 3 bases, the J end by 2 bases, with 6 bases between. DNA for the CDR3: TGTGCCTGGAGGACCCACACAGATACGCAGTATTTT. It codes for CAWRTHTDTQYF.

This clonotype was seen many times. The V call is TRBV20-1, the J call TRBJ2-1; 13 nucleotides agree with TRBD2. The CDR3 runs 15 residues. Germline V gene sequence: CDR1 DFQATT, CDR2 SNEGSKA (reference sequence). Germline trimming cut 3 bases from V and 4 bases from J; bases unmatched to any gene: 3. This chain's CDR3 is CSASGTSGIYNEQFF. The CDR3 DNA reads TGCAGTGCTAGTGGGACTAGCGGGATTTACAATGAGCAGTTCTTC.

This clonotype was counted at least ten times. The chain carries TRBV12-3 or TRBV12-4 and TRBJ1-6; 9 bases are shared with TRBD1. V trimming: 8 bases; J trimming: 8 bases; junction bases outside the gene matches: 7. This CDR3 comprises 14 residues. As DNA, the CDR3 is TGTGCCAGCCGGGGACAGGGAATAGATTCACCCCTCCACTTT. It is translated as CASRGQGIDSPLHF.

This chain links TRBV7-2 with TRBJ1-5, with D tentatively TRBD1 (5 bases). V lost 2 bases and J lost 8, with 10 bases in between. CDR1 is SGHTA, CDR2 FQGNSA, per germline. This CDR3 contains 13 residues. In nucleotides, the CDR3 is TGTGCCAGCAGCTTACAGGGTTTAGAGCCCCAGCATTTT. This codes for CASSLQGLEPQHF.

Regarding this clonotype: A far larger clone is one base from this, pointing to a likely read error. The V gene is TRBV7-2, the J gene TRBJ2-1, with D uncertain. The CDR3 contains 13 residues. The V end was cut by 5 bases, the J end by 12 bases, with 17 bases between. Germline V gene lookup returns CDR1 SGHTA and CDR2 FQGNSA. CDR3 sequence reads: CASSQDPADGQFF. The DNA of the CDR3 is TGTGCCAGCAGCCAGGACCCCGCCGATGGGCAGTTCTTC.

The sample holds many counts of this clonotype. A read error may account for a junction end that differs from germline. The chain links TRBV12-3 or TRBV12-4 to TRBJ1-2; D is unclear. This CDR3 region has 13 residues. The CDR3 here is CASSLAGLPAGFF. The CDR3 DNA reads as TGTGCCAGCAGTTTAGCTGGGCTGCCCGCCGGTTTTTTC.

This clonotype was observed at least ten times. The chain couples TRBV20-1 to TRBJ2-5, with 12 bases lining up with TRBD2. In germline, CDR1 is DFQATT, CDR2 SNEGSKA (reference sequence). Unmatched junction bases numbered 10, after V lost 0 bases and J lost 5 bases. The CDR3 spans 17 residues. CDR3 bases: TGCAGTGCTAGAGAGATCATCGGACTAGCGGGACGGGAGACCCAGTACTTC. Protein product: CSAREIIGLAGRETQYF.

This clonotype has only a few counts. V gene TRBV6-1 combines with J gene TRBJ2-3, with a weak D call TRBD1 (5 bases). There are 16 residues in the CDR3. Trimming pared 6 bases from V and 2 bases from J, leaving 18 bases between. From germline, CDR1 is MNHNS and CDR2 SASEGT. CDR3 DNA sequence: TGTGCCAGCAGCCAAACTCGGTGGGGCTCCACAGATACGCAGTATTTT. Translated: CASSQTRWGSTDTQYF.

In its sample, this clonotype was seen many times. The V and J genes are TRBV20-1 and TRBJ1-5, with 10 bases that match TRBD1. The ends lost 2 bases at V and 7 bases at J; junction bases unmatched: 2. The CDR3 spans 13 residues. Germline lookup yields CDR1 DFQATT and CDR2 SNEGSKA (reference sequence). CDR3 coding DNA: TGCAGTGCTAGAAGACAGGGGGCACAGCCCCAGCATTTT. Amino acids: CSARRQGAQPQHF.

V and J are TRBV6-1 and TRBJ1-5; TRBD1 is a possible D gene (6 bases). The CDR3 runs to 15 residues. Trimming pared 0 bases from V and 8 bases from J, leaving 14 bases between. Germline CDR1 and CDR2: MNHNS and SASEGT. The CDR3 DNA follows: TGTGCCAGCAGTGAAGCCTCTCGGGGGGCCAAGCCCCAGCATTTT. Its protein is CASSEASRGAKPQHF.

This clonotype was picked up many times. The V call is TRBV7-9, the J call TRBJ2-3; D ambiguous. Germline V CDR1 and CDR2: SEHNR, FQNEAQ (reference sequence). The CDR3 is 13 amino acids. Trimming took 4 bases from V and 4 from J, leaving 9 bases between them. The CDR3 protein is CASSYGDPDTQYF. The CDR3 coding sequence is TGTGCCAGCAGCTACGGAGACCCAGATACGCAGTATTTT.

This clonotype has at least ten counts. The CDR3 reads CSASLANTQYF. In DNA, the CDR3 is TGCAGTGCTTCCCTAGCAAATACGCAGTATTTT. The chain couples TRBV20-1 to TRBJ2-3, with D perhaps matching TRBD2 (5 bases). The CDR3 is 11 residues long. The germline CDR1 and CDR2 sequences are DFQATT and SNEGSKA (reference sequence). Trimming took 5 bases from V and 7 from J, leaving 10 bases between them.

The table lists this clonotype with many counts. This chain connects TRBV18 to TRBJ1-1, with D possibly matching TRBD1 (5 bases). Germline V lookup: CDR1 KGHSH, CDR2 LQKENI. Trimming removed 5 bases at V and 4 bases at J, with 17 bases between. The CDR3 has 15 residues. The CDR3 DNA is TGTGCCAGCTCATCAGACAAGGGGTGGGTCACTGAAGCTTTCTTT. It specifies CASSSDKGWVTEAFF.

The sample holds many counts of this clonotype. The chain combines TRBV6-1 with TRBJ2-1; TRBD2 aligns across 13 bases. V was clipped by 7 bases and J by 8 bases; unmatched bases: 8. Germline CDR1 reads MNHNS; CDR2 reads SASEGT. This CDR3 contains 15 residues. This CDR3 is CASKRTSGRGDEQFF. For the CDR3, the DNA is TGTGCCAGCAAACGGACTAGCGGGAGAGGTGATGAGCAGTTCTTC.

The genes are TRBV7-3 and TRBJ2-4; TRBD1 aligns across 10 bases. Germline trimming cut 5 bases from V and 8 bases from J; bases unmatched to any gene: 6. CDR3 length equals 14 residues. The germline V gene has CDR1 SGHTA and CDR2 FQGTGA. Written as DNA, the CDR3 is TGTGCCAGCAGCGACAGGGGGCGCGGGGACATTCAGTACTTC. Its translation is CASSDRGRGDIQYF.

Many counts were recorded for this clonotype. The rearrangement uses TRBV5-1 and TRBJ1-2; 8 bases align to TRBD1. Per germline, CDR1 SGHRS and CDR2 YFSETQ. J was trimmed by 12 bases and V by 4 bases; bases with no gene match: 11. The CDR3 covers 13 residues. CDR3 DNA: TGCGCCAGCAGCAGAGAGACAGGGGACGGGAACACCTTC. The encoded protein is CASSRETGDGNTF.

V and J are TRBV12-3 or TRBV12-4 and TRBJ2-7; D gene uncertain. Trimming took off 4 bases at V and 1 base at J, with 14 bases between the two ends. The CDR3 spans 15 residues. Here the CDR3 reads CASSSKRARSYEQYF. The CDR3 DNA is TGTGCCAGCAGTTCAAAGCGAGCACGTTCCTACGAGCAGTACTTC.

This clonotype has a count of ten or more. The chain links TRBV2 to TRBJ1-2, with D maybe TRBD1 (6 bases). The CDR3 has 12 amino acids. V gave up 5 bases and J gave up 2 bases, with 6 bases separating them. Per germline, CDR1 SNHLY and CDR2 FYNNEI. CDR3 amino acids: CASSTGNYGYTF. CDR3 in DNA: TGTGCCAGCAGTACAGGGAACTATGGCTACACCTTC.